The TCR beta chain described here comes from a study of monozygotic twins with inflammatory bowel disease. The CDR3 is 14 residues long. Around 4,000 ng of total RNA went into each TCR library. TCRdb reanalyzed the 5' RACE reads, giving one entry per CDR3 protein sequence and no DNA. The sample yields some 170,000 distinct CDR3 sequences, of which the top ten take up 2.4%. As for this clonotype: Its antigen is not identified.

Points from the study as a whole: TCRbeta diversity (inverse Simpson) was lower in IBD patients than in healthy co-twins.

The clonotype originates from a human donor with ulcerative colitis or Crohn's disease, or a healthy co-twin of an affected twin (not recorded which). This chain uses TRBV12-3 or TRBV12-4 with TRBJ2-5; checking the TCRdb D call of TRBD1 is not possible without DNA. The sample comprised blood. The CDR3 here is CASSFFGGRKTQYF.